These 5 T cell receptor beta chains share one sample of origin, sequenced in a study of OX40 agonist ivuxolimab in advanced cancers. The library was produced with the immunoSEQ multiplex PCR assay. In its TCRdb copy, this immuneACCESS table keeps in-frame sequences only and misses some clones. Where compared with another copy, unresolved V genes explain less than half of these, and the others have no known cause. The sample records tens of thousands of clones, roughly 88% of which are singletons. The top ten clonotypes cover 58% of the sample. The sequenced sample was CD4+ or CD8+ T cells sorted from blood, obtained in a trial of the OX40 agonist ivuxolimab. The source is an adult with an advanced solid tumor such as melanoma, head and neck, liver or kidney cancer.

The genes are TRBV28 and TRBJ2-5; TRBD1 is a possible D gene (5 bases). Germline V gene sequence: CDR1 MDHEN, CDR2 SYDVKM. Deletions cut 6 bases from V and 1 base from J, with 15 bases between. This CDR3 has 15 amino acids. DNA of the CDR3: TGTGCCAGCAGAGATACCCTCCAGGGCCAAGAGACCCAGTACTTC. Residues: CASRDTLQGQETQYF.

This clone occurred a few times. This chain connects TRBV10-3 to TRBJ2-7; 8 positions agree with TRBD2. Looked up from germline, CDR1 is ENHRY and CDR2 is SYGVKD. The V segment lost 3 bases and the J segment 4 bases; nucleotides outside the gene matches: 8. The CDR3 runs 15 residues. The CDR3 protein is CAISDLHGGRYEQYF. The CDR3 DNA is TGTGCCATCAGTGACTTACACGGCGGGAGGTACGAGCAGTACTTC.

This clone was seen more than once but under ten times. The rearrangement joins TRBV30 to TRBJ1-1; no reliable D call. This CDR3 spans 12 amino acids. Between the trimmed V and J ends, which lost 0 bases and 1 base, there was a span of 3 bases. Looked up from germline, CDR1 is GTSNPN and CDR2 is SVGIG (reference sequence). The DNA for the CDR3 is TGTGCCTGGAGTGTAGGGAACACTGAAGCTTTCTTT. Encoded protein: CAWSVGNTEAFF. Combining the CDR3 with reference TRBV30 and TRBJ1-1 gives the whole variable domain SQTIHQWPATLVQPVGSPLSLECTVEGTSNPNLYWYRQAAGRGLQLLFYSVGIGQISSEVPQNLSASRPQDRQFILSSKKLLLSDSGFYLCAWSVGNTEAFFGQGTRLTVV.

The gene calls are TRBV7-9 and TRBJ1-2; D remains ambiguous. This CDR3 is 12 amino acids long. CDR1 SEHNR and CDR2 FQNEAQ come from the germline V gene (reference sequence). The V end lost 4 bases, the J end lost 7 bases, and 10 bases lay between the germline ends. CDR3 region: CASSSSAGGYTF. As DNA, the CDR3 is TGTGCCAGCAGCTCGAGCGCGGGTGGCTACACCTTC.

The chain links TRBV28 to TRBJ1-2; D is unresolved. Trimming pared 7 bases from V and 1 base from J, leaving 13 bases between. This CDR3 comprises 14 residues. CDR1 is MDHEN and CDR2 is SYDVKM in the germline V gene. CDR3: CASTPVADNYGYTF. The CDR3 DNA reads TGTGCCAGCACCCCGGTCGCGGATAACTATGGCTACACCTTC.